This T cell receptor (beta chain) derives from a study of blood T cell repertoires in COVID-19. Study overall: Acute and convalescent COVID-19 specimens originated in the United States, Italy and Spain.

The method was immunoSEQ multiplex PCR; TCRdb's version includes in-frame clones alone and lacks a portion of them. This table holds about 240,000 clones, about 83% found once. Recruits, aged roughly 18 to 90 years, lived in 20 to 30 US areas. Germline CDR1 is LGHNA and CDR2 is YNFKEQ. V gave up 2 bases and J gave up 1 base, with 18 bases separating them. The CDR3 is 18 residues long. The chain joins TRBV4-2 to TRBJ2-1; D possibly corresponds to TRBD2 (5 bases). The sequenced sample consisted of PBMCs or T cells enriched from blood (not recorded which). The TCR comes from a woman in her thirties or forties who had been exposed to COVID-19. This CDR3 reads CASSQRARADQSYNEQFF. The DNA for the CDR3 is TGTGCCAGCAGCCAACGAGCGCGAGCGGACCAATCCTACAATGAGCAGTTCTTC.